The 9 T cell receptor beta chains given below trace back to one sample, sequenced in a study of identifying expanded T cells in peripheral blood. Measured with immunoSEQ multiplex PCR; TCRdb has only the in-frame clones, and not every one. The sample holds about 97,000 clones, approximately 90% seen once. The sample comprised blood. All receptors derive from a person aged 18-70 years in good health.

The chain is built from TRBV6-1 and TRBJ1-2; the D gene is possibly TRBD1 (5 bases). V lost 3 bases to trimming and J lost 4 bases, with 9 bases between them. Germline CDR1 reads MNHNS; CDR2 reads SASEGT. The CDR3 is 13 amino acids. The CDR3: CASSENQGYGYTF. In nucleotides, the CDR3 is TGTGCCAGCAGTGAGAATCAGGGCTATGGCTACACCTTC.

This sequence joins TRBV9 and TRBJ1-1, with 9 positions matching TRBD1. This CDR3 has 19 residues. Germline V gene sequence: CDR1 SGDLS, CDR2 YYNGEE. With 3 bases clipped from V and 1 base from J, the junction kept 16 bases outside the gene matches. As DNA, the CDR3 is TGTGCCAGCAGCGCGAAAAAAGGACAGGGGCGAATATGGAACACTGAAGCTTTCTTT. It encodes CASSAKKGQGRIWNTEAFF.

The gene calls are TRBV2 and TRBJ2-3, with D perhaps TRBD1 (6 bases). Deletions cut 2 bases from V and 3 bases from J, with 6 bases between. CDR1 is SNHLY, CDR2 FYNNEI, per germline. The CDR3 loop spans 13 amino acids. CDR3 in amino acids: CASSEQGTDTQYF. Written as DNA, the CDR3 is TGTGCCAGCAGTGAACAGGGGACAGATACGCAGTATTTT.

DNA of the CDR3: TGTGCCAGCAGTGTGGGGAGTACCGAGCAGTACTTC. Its translation is CASSVGSTEQYF. The chain joins TRBV25-1 to TRBJ2-7; a weak D match, TRBD2 (5 bases). With 4 bases removed from V and 6 bases from J, the gap between germline ends came to 10 bases. Germline CDR1 MGHDK, CDR2 SYGVNS. This CDR3 comprises 12 residues.

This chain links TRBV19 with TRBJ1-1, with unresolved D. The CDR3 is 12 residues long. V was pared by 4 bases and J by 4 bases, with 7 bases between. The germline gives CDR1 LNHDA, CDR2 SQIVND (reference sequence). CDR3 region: CASSTVLTEAFF. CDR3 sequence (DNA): TGTGCCAGTAGTACCGTCCTCACTGAAGCTTTCTTT. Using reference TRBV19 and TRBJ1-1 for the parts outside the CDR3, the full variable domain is DGGITQSPKYLFRKEGQNVTLSCEQNLNHDAMYWYRQDPGQGLRLIYYSQIVNDFQKGDIAEGYSVSREKKESFPLTVTSAQKNPTAFYLCASSTVLTEAFFGQGTRLTVV.

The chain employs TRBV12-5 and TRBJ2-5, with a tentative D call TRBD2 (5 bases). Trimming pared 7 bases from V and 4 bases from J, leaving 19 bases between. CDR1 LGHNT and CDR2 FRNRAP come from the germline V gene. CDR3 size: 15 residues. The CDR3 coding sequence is TGTGCTAGTGCCCCGGGAACGGCTCGGGGAGAGACCCAGTACTTC. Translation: CASAPGTARGETQYF.

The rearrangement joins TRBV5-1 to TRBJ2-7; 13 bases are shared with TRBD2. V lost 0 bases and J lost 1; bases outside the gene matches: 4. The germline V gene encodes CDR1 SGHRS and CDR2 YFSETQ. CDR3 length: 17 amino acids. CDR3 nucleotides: TGCGCCAGCAGCTTGGGGGCGACTAGCGGGAGGTCCTACGAGCAGTACTTC. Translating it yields CASSLGATSGRSYEQYF.

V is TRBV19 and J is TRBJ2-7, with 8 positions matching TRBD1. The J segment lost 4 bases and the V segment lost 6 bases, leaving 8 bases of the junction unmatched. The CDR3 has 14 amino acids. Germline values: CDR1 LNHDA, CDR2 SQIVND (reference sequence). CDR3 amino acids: CASRGSGGAYEQYF. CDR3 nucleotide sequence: TGTGCCAGTAGAGGTTCAGGGGGCGCGTACGAGCAGTACTTC. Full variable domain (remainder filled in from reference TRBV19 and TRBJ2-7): DGGITQSPKYLFRKEGQNVTLSCEQNLNHDAMYWYRQDPGQGLRLIYYSQIVNDFQKGDIAEGYSVSREKKESFPLTVTSAQKNPTAFYLCASRGSGGAYEQYFGPGTRLTVT.

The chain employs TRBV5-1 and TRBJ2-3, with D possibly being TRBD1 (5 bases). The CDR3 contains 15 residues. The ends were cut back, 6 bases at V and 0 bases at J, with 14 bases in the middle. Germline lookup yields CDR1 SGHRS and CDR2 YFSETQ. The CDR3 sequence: CASISTGHSTDTQYF. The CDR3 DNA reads TGCGCCAGCATCTCCACCGGACATAGCACAGATACGCAGTATTTT. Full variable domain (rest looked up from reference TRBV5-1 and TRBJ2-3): KAGVTQTPRYLIKTRGQQVTLSCSPISGHRSVSWYQQTPGQGLQFLFEYFSETQRNKGNFPGRFSGRQFSNSRSEMNVSTLELGDSALYLCASISTGHSTDTQYFGPGTRLTVL.